The rows below give T cell receptor beta chains drawn from one sample of a study of beta chain features in type 1 diabetes. Measured with immunoSEQ multiplex PCR; TCRdb has only the in-frame clones, and not every one. The sample lists 350,000 or so clones; about 18% were seen once. Sequencing used naive CD4+ T cells from blood. The receptors were sampled from a young woman in good health. CDR3s include the opening cysteine and the closing phenylalanine or tryptophan. Each record gives: D gene, V gene, J gene, clone size, CDR3 protein, CDR3 DNA. The D gene is left open where the match is weak. Some rows have no size entry. The others give once, few or many, or a class for an expanded clone.

D: NA
V: TRBV5-4
J: TRBJ1-4
size: NA
CDR3: CATALQGEAEKLFF
DNA: TGTGCCACCGCACTACAGGGAGAGGCTGAAAAACTGTTTTTT

D: TRBD2
V: TRBV25-1
J: TRBJ2-3
size: NA
CDR3: CATVPLSGGGSDTQYF
DNA: TGTGCCACAGTCCCCCTAAGCGGGGGGGGTTCAGATACGCAGTATTTT

D: TRBD2
V: TRBV4-1
J: TRBJ2-1
size: NA
CDR3: CASSQGLAGRIPYNEQFF
DNA: TGCGCCAGCAGCCAGGGACTAGCGGGAAGAATTCCTTACAATGAGCAGTTCTTC

D: NA
V: TRBV30
J: TRBJ1-1
size: NA
CDR3: CAWSGGTNTEAFF
DNA: TGTGCCTGGAGCGGGGGTACCAACACTGAAGCTTTCTTT

D: NA
V: TRBV5-8
J: TRBJ2-2
size: NA
CDR3: CASNRRWGGTGELFF
DNA: TGTGCCAGCAACCGTCGGTGGGGAGGAACCGGGGAGCTGTTTTTT

D: NA
V: TRBV5-6
J: TRBJ1-1
size: NA
CDR3: CASSLNREAFF
DNA: TGTGCCAGCAGCTTGAACAGGGAAGCTTTCTTT

D: TRBD1
V: TRBV5-4
J: TRBJ2-5
size: few
CDR3: CASSLIYRGETQYF
DNA: TGTGCCAGCAGCTTGATATACAGGGGGGAGACCCAGTACTTC

D: NA
V: TRBV30
J: TRBJ1-4
size: few
CDR3: CAWESQGTEKLFF
DNA: TGTGCCTGGGAATCACAGGGTACTGAAAAACTGTTTTTT

D: NA
V: TRBV6-5
J: TRBJ2-5
size: few
CDR3: CASRLQGSQETQYF
DNA: TGTGCCAGCAGGTTACAGGGAAGTCAAGAGACCCAGTACTTC

D: NA
V: TRBV19
J: TRBJ2-3
size: few
CDR3: CASSNGGDGTDTQYF
DNA: TGTGCCAGTAGTAATGGCGGGGACGGCACAGATACGCAGTATTTT

D: TRBD2
V: TRBV9
J: TRBJ2-5
size: NA
CDR3: CASSVDTSGQETQYF
DNA: TGTGCCAGCAGCGTAGATACTAGCGGTCAAGAGACCCAGTACTTC

D: NA
V: TRBV29-1
J: TRBJ2-5
size: few
CDR3: CSVTGTNQETQYF
DNA: TGCAGCGTGACCGGGACAAACCAAGAGACCCAGTACTTC

D: NA
V: TRBV30
J: TRBJ2-6
size: few
CDR3: CAWDRSSGANVLTF
DNA: TGTGCCTGGGACAGAAGCTCTGGGGCCAACGTCCTGACTTTC

D: TRBD1
V: TRBV30
J: TRBJ2-7
size: NA
CDR3: CAWTPGQLTYEQYF
DNA: TGTGCCTGGACTCCGGGACAGCTAACCTACGAGCAGTACTTC

D: NA
V: TRBV30
J: TRBJ1-4
size: few
CDR3: CAWTPGAGLEKLFF
DNA: TGTGCCTGGACCCCAGGGGCAGGCCTTGAAAAACTGTTTTTT

D: NA
V: TRBV7-2
J: TRBJ2-7
size: NA
CDR3: CASSDSPSYEQYF
DNA: TGTGCCAGCAGCGACAGTCCTTCCTACGAGCAGTACTTC

D: NA
V: TRBV7-2
J: TRBJ2-5
size: few
CDR3: CASSLVGWARTQYF
DNA: TGTGCCAGCAGCTTAGTCGGCTGGGCGAGGACCCAGTACTTC

D: TRBD1
V: TRBV6-5
J: TRBJ2-7
size: NA
CDR3: CASSYSRAGGYEQYF
DNA: TGTGCCAGCAGTTACTCACGGGCAGGGGGCTACGAGCAGTACTTC

D: TRBD2
V: TRBV11-2
J: TRBJ2-7
size: few
CDR3: CASSFGTSIPIEQYF
DNA: TGTGCCAGCAGCTTTGGGACTAGCATTCCGATCGAGCAGTACTTC

D: NA
V: TRBV2
J: TRBJ2-3
size: few
CDR3: CASNSLTDTQYF
DNA: TGTGCCAGCAACTCCCTCACAGATACGCAGTATTTT

D: TRBD2
V: TRBV4-2
J: TRBJ2-2
size: NA
CDR3: CASSQGTSGRGTGELFF
DNA: TGTGCCAGCAGCCAAGGGACTAGCGGGAGAGGTACCGGGGAGCTGTTTTTT

D: TRBD2
V: TRBV5-1
J: TRBJ2-1
size: NA
CDR3: CASSFGLAGGPDEQFF
DNA: TGCGCCAGCAGCTTTGGGCTAGCGGGAGGGCCGGATGAGCAGTTCTTC

D: NA
V: TRBV2
J: TRBJ1-2
size: NA
CDR3: CASSYLEGYYGYTF
DNA: TGTGCCAGCAGTTACCTCGAGGGATACTATGGCTACACCTTC

D: NA
V: TRBV4-2
J: TRBJ1-1
size: NA
CDR3: CASSQGSDTEAFF
DNA: TGTGCCAGCAGCCAAGGGTCGGACACTGAAGCTTTCTTT

D: NA
V: TRBV5-1
J: TRBJ2-3
size: NA
CDR3: CASSSGDYGDTQYF
DNA: TGCGCCAGCAGCTCAGGGGACTACGGAGATACGCAGTATTTT

D: TRBD2
V: TRBV30
J: TRBJ2-2
size: NA
CDR3: CAWRLTSGRIGELFF
DNA: TGTGCCTGGAGGCTTACTAGCGGGAGGATCGGGGAGCTGTTTTTT

D: TRBD1
V: TRBV5-6
J: TRBJ2-3
size: NA
CDR3: CASSGPGTGSDTQYF
DNA: TGTGCCAGCAGCGGCCCCGGGACAGGGTCAGATACGCAGTATTTT

D: TRBD1
V: TRBV4-3
J: TRBJ2-1
size: NA
CDR3: CASSLGTGGYNEQFF
DNA: TGCGCCAGCAGCCTCGGGACAGGGGGCTACAATGAGCAGTTCTTC

D: TRBD2
V: TRBV4-1
J: TRBJ2-3
size: few
CDR3: CASSQRSGRADTQYF
DNA: TGCGCCAGCAGCCAACGAAGCGGGAGGGCAGATACGCAGTATTTT

D: NA
V: TRBV18
J: TRBJ2-1
size: few
CDR3: CASSTGQPPNNEQFF
DNA: TGTGCCAGCTCAACTGGACAGCCCCCTAACAATGAGCAGTTCTTC

D: NA
V: TRBV10-3
J: TRBJ2-5
size: NA
CDR3: CAISAKMEQETQYF
DNA: TGTGCCATCAGTGCAAAGATGGAGCAAGAGACCCAGTACTTC

D: TRBD2
V: TRBV4-1
J: TRBJ2-1
size: NA
CDR3: CASSQEGDYNNVGEQFF
DNA: TGCGCCAGCAGCCAAGAAGGGGACTACAACAATGTGGGTGAGCAGTTCTTC

D: NA
V: TRBV23-1
J: TRBJ2-5
size: NA
CDR3: CASSRSGRAELQETQYF
DNA: TGCGCCAGCAGTCGATCCGGGCGGGCGGAACTCCAAGAGACCCAGTACTTC

D: NA
V: TRBV7-3
J: TRBJ2-7
size: NA
CDR3: CASSLTGGHYEQYF
DNA: TGTGCCAGCAGCCTCACGGGGGGACACTACGAGCAGTACTTC

D: NA
V: TRBV2
J: TRBJ2-1
size: NA
CDR3: CASSADYNEQFF
DNA: TGTGCCAGCAGCGCGGACTACAATGAGCAGTTCTTC

D: NA
V: TRBV11-2
J: TRBJ1-1
size: NA
CDR3: CASSSRGSNTEAFF
DNA: TGTGCCAGCAGCAGTCGGGGGTCGAACACTGAAGCTTTCTTT

D: NA
V: TRBV25-1
J: TRBJ2-2
size: NA
CDR3: CASSVEIGELFF
DNA: TGTGCCAGCAGTGTTGAGATAGGGGAGCTGTTTTTT

D: NA
V: TRBV5-4
J: TRBJ1-3
size: NA
CDR3: CASSADYLGGNTIYF
DNA: TGTGCCAGCAGTGCGGACTATCTGGGGGGAAACACCATATATTTT

D: NA
V: TRBV5-1
J: TRBJ1-1
size: few
CDR3: CASSLVRGVGTEAFF
DNA: TGCGCCAGCAGCTTGGTTCGGGGTGTTGGCACTGAAGCTTTCTTT